One and the same sample provided the 25 T cell receptor beta chains below, sequenced in a study of control samples from healthy donors and cancer patients. The repertoire was sequenced with immunoSEQ multiplex PCR; TCRdb's copy has only in-frame clones and lacks some. The table shows 40,000 to 50,000 clones, with nearly 95% occurring only once. The sequenced sample was PBMCs. Every receptor here comes from a woman in her 50s with head and neck cancer.

The genes are TRBV11-1 and TRBJ2-7; no reliable D call. Germline-derived CDR1 and CDR2 are SGHAT and FQDESV (reference sequence). The CDR3 totals 14 residues. Trimming left V 5 bases short and J 0 bases short, with 11 bases between. The CDR3 DNA is TGTGCCAGCAGCCCTAGAATAACCTCCTACGAGCAGTACTTC. Translation gives CASSPRITSYEQYF.

The chain uses TRBV11-2 and TRBJ1-1; D gene uncertain. Trimming took 4 bases from V and 1 from J, leaving 13 bases between them. CDR3 length: 15 amino acids. Germline V gene data show CDR1 as SGHAT and CDR2 as FQNNGV. CDR3 residues: CASSSGRSGNTEAFF. The CDR3 coding sequence is TGTGCCAGCAGCTCCGGCAGGTCCGGGAACACTGAAGCTTTCTTT.

The V gene is TRBV4-3, the J gene TRBJ1-1; 7 positions match TRBD1. Per germline, CDR1 LGHNA and CDR2 YSLEER. The CDR3 runs to 15 residues. V trimming: 1 base; J trimming: 7 bases; junction bases outside the gene matches: 9. CDR3 in amino acids: CASSQVPGGAGEAFF. CDR3 nucleotides: TGCGCCAGCAGCCAAGTGCCAGGGGGTGCTGGTGAAGCTTTCTTT.

The chain recombines TRBV7-2 with TRBJ1-6; D is undetermined. The CDR3 runs 13 residues. Germline CDR1 reads SGHTA; CDR2 reads FQGNSA. The germline V and J ends were trimmed by 6 bases and 9 bases, with 12 bases remaining between them. In DNA form, the CDR3 reads TGTGCCAGCAGTCCTTTGGAGGGTTCACCCCTCCACTTT. Translated: CASSPLEGSPLHF.

This chain joins TRBV30 and TRBJ2-3, with 8 bases identical to TRBD2. The CDR3 spans 18 residues. The ends lost 1 base at V and 0 bases at J; junction bases unmatched: 12. Germline V gives CDR1 GTSNPN, CDR2 SVGIG (reference sequence). The CDR3 DNA is TGTGCCTGGAGTGGGGAGCGGGGGCCATCTACTAGCACAGATACGCAGTATTTT. This sequence encodes CAWSGERGPSTSTDTQYF.

CDR3 coding DNA: TGTGCCAGTAGTATAGCAGTCTTGGAAGGAAACACCATATATTTT. As protein: CASSIAVLEGNTIYF. V gene TRBV19 combines with J gene TRBJ1-3; D gene ambiguous. Germline-derived CDR1 and CDR2 are LNHDA and SQIVND (reference sequence). Trimming shortened V by 1 base and J by 4 bases, and 11 bases separated the two germline ends. This CDR3 has 15 residues.

The chain has TRBV7-9 and TRBJ1-2, with TRBD1 matching 9 bases. This CDR3 is built from 15 residues. J lost 10 bases, V lost 5 bases, and 14 bases had no gene match. Germline lookup yields CDR1 SEHNR and CDR2 FQNEAQ (reference sequence). The CDR3 region has the DNA TGTGCCAGCAGCCTCTACCCCGGGACAGGGTCATTCTACACCTTC. It encodes CASSLYPGTGSFYTF.

The chain combines TRBV27 with TRBJ2-7; maybe TRBD1 (6 bases). This CDR3 has 15 residues. Germline CDR1 reads MNHEY; CDR2 reads SMNVEV (reference sequence). V lost 6 bases, J lost 1 base, and 16 bases lay in between. The CDR3 is CASRPSQGPSYEQYF. CDR3 DNA: TGTGCCAGCAGGCCTTCACAGGGCCCTTCCTACGAGCAGTACTTC.

J is TRBJ1-5 and V is TRBV7-8; TRBD1 aligns across 7 bases. The V and J ends lost 0 bases and 3 bases, in that order; junction bases with no gene match: 5. The CDR3 is 16 residues long. The germline V gene encodes CDR1 SGHVS and CDR2 FQNEAQ. This CDR3 reads CASSLALGQDNQPQHF. The DNA of the CDR3 is TGTGCCAGCAGCTTAGCGCTCGGACAGGACAATCAGCCCCAGCATTTT.

The chain is built from TRBV5-1 and TRBJ2-3; D may match TRBD1 or TRBD2 (5 bases each). The length of the CDR3 is 14 residues. Germline CDR1 reads SGHRS; CDR2 reads YFSETQ. Trimming left V 7 bases short and J 0 bases short, with 12 bases between. CDR3 sequence reads: CASLRGGSTDTQYF. The CDR3 DNA sequence: TGCGCCAGCCTCCGGGGCGGAAGCACAGATACGCAGTATTTT.

This sequence joins TRBV9 and TRBJ2-7; D not certain. Germline values: CDR1 SGDLS, CDR2 YYNGEE. The length of the CDR3 is 16 residues. Trimming left V 0 bases short and J 3 bases short, with 16 bases between. This CDR3 reads CASSVEVGSTYYEQYF. The CDR3 region has the DNA TGTGCCAGCAGCGTAGAGGTAGGGTCCACATACTACGAGCAGTACTTC.

This clone appeared once. This chain joins TRBV19 and TRBJ2-2, with TRBD1 matching over 7 bases. The V segment lost 6 bases and the J segment 6 bases; nucleotides outside the gene matches: 7. CDR1 is LNHDA and CDR2 is SQIVND in the germline V gene (reference sequence). This CDR3 region has 14 residues. This CDR3 reads CASSTGVSAGELFF. CDR3 nucleotide sequence: TGTGCCAGTAGCACAGGGGTATCGGCCGGGGAGCTGTTTTTT.

The chain links TRBV7-2 to TRBJ1-1; no clear D gene. Trimming cost V 1 base and J 3 bases, with 9 bases left between them. The CDR3 length is 14 residues. CDR1 and CDR2 (germline): SGHTA, FQGNSA. In DNA, the CDR3 is TGTGCCAGCAGCTTAGTGTCCCGACACACTGAAGCTTTCTTT. Amino acids: CASSLVSRHTEAFF.

The rearrangement joins TRBV9 to TRBJ2-2, with D unclear. Germline lookup yields CDR1 SGDLS and CDR2 YYNGEE. V was clipped by 4 bases and J by 0 bases, with 1 base between them. The CDR3 is made up of 12 amino acids. Here the CDR3 reads CASSTNTGELFF. Here the CDR3 DNA reads TGTGCCAGCAGCACGAACACCGGGGAGCTGTTTTTT.

This clone was detected only a few times. The V call is TRBV5-1, the J call TRBJ2-2, with 9 positions matching TRBD1. The CDR3 has 14 residues. Germline-derived CDR1 and CDR2 are SGHRS and YFSETQ. V lost 6 bases to trimming and J lost 4 bases; unmatched junction nucleotides: 4. This CDR3 reads CASIDRGSTGELFF. CDR3 coding DNA: TGCGCCAGCATAGACAGGGGGAGCACCGGGGAGCTGTTTTTT.

The rearrangement joins TRBV3-1 (or the pseudogene TRBV3-2) to TRBJ2-5, with TRBD2 matching over 7 bases. Germline-derived CDR1 and CDR2 are LGHDT and YNNKEL (reference sequence). CDR3 length: 17 amino acids. Trimming cost V 4 bases and J 5 bases; bases outside gene matches: 16. The CDR3 protein is CASSRSGVTRAGETQYF. Written as DNA, the CDR3 is TGTGCCAGCAGCCGAAGCGGGGTTACTAGGGCAGGGGAGACCCAGTACTTC.

V usage is TRBV7-2 and J usage is TRBJ1-2; the D is unclear. Trimming removed 7 bases at V and 4 bases at J, with 19 bases between. The germline gives CDR1 SGHTA, CDR2 FQGNSA. The CDR3 has 15 amino acids. This CDR3 reads CASTLIPEGSYGYTF. DNA for the CDR3: TGTGCCAGCACCCTCATCCCAGAGGGTTCCTATGGCTACACCTTC. The full variable domain, in which reference TRBV7-2 and TRBJ1-2 provide the parts outside the CDR3, is GAGVSQSPSNKVTEKGKDVELRCDPISGHTALYWYRQSLGQGLEFLIYFQGNSAPDKSGLPSDRFSAERTGGSVSTLTIQRTQQEDSAVYLCASTLIPEGSYGYTFGSGTRLTVV.

The genes are TRBV7-2 and TRBJ2-1; TRBD1 or TRBD2 may be the D gene (5 bases each). This CDR3 spans 12 amino acids. CDR1 is SGHTA, CDR2 FQGNSA, per germline. Trimming removed 5 bases at V and 6 bases at J, with 8 bases between. The CDR3 spells CASSRDGNEQFF. Here the CDR3 DNA reads TGTGCCAGCAGCCGGGACGGCAATGAGCAGTTCTTC.

The genes are TRBV18 and TRBJ2-1; tentative D call: TRBD1 (6 bases). Trimming shortened V by 5 bases and J by 4 bases, and 12 bases separated the two germline ends. Germline V gene lookup returns CDR1 KGHSH and CDR2 LQKENI. CDR3 length equals 14 residues. The CDR3 here is CASSSGQNYNEQFF. CDR3 DNA sequence: TGTGCCAGCTCAAGCGGACAGAATTACAATGAGCAGTTCTTC.

V gene TRBV4-1 combines with J gene TRBJ2-1, with 11 bases aligning to TRBD2. The CDR3 consists of 20 residues. The V gene end was trimmed by 0 bases and the J gene end by 5 bases; junction bases not matched to a gene: 15. The germline V gene encodes CDR1 MGHRA and CDR2 YSYEKL. DNA for the CDR3: TGCGCCAGCAGCCAAGATCGGGCCCCCTTTAGCGGGAGGGCCGACAATGAGCAGTTCTTC. This codes for CASSQDRAPFSGRADNEQFF.

This clone came up once. The chain joins TRBV30 to TRBJ1-2, with TRBD1 matching over 9 bases. Germline CDR1 reads GTSNPN; CDR2 reads SVGIG (reference sequence). Trimming at V came to 1 base and at J to 8 bases, leaving 5 bases not matched to a gene. The CDR3 extends over 13 amino acids. The DNA for the CDR3 is TGTGCCTGGAGTGACCGGGACAGGGAAGGCTACACCTTC. It is translated as CAWSDRDREGYTF.

The chain is built from TRBV7-3 and TRBJ2-1; TRBD1 agrees at 7 bases. This CDR3 region has 16 residues. Unmatched junction bases numbered 7, after V lost 5 bases and J lost 0 bases. Germline CDR1 reads SGHTA; CDR2 reads FQGTGA. The CDR3 here is CASSIDRVGSYNEQFF. DNA for the CDR3: TGTGCCAGCAGCATCGACAGGGTGGGCTCCTACAATGAGCAGTTCTTC.

This chain connects TRBV19 to TRBJ2-1; 10 bases agree with TRBD2. The CDR3 loop spans 17 amino acids. V gave up 1 base and J gave up 8 bases; unmatched junction bases: 11. The V gene's germline CDR1 is LNHDA and CDR2 SQIVND (reference sequence). The chain's CDR3 is CASSIGSASGSRDEQFF. The CDR3, as DNA: TGTGCCAGTAGTATAGGGTCGGCTAGCGGGAGTAGGGATGAGCAGTTCTTC.

The chain employs TRBV11-2 and TRBJ2-2, with no clear D. CDR3 length: 14 residues. Germline V gene sequence: CDR1 SGHAT, CDR2 FQNNGV. Trimming removed 3 bases from V and 7 bases from J, with 12 bases in between. The chain's CDR3 is CASSFGSVVGELFF. The CDR3, as DNA: TGTGCCAGCAGCTTTGGCTCGGTCGTCGGGGAGCTGTTTTTT.

This rearrangement joins TRBV30 to TRBJ1-2, with TRBD1 identical over 11 bases. Trimming removed 2 bases from V and 3 bases from J; junction bases left unmatched: 14. Germline CDR1 is GTSNPN and CDR2 is SVGIG (reference sequence). The CDR3 covers 18 residues. Here the CDR3 DNA reads TGTGCCTGGAGTAAACCCTGGGACAGGGGGAGTTGGGACTATGGCTACACCTTC. It encodes CAWSKPWDRGSWDYGYTF.